In this sample, the clone carrying this T cell receptor (beta chain) turned up once. Its antigen is undetermined. These data come from a study of shared clonotypes between healthy human individuals. CD45RO-negative CD8 cells positively selected for CCR7 made up the naive population, which excluded terminally differentiated effector memory CD45RA+ cells. Overall study results and limits: Relative to memory subsets, naive subsets generally showed larger estimated richness. The study found roughly 5% of naive CD4 clonotypes shared across a handful of donors.

The germline V and J ends were trimmed by 2 bases and 3 bases, with 9 bases remaining between them. Germline-derived CDR1 and CDR2 are SGHNT and YYREEE (reference sequence). The CDR3 spans 13 residues. TCRdb keeps only in-frame clones here, not all; method: immunoSEQ multiplex PCR. The sample holds about 750,000 clones, over 90% seen once. This chain links TRBV5-4 with TRBJ2-7; D perhaps matches TRBD2 (5 bases). The TCR originated in a man aged 30 to 45 in good health. The specimen was naive CD8+ T cells sorted from blood. The CDR3 is CASSFWGDYEQYF. The CDR3 bases are TGTGCCAGCAGCTTTTGGGGAGACTACGAGCAGTACTTC. Full variable domain (outside the CDR3, taken from reference TRBV5-4 and TRBJ2-7): ETGVTQSPTHLIKTRGQQVTLRCSSQSGHNTVSWYQQALGQGPQFIFQYYREEENGRGNFPPRFSGLQFPNYSSELNVNALELDDSALYLCASSFWGDYEQYFGPGTRLTVT.